This is a list of T cell receptor beta chains from one sample in a study of blood T cell repertoires in COVID-19. The method was immunoSEQ multiplex PCR; TCRdb's version includes in-frame clones alone and lacks a portion of them. The sample includes about 23,000 clones, around 86% seen only once; the top ten take less than 20%. Sequences were obtained from peripheral blood. All receptors derive from a woman older than 75 with acute or convalescent COVID-19. The CDR3 runs from the conserved cysteine through the conserved F or W. A D gene is named only where the DNA matches it firmly.

V	D	J	CDR3
TRBV11-3	TRBD2	TRBJ2-1	CASSSGGGAALSDDEQFF
TRBV11-2	TRBD2	TRBJ2-7	CASSPHLAGASHEQYF
TRBV19	NA	TRBJ2-2	CATDRNTGELFF
TRBV6-5	NA	TRBJ2-1	CASRVGSYNEQFF
TRBV10-3	TRBD2	TRBJ2-7	CAGSGGPGGQYF
TRBV7-2	TRBD1	TRBJ1-1	CASSLDGTANTEAFF
TRBV18	TRBD1	TRBJ2-7	CASSPPSDRSYEQYF
TRBV5-1	TRBD1	TRBJ2-1	CASSSRTGVDNEQFF
TRBV27	NA	TRBJ2-6	CASSPKFRSSGANVLTF
TRBV5-1	NA	TRBJ1-4	CASSFEGLTEKLFF
TRBV19	TRBD1	TRBJ1-3	CASTDRGTGNTIYF
TRBV6-2/TRBV6-3	TRBD2	TRBJ2-3	CASSYEAGGPSSTDTQYF
TRBV2	TRBD1	TRBJ2-7	CASRQRQGTAYEQYF
TRBV7-2	TRBD2	TRBJ2-3	CASSLMGLAGGQDTDTQYF
TRBV29-1	NA	TRBJ1-1	CSVYWASAEAFF
TRBV10-3	TRBD1	TRBJ1-1	CAISERTGRTEAFF
TRBV5-1	NA	TRBJ1-1	CASSLAGGVGNTEAFF